Included here is one TCR beta chain sequence, with context. Its antigen is still unknown. The entry originates in a study of a mutant IDH1 vaccine in newly diagnosed glioma. General study points: Induction of immune responses by the vaccine occurred in approximately 93% of patients.

The time point is: week 5, during vaccination. Vaccinated patients received 300 ug of mutant IDH1 20-mer peptide per dose, with topical imiquimod. The V end was cut by 2 bases, the J end by 7 bases, with 9 bases between. The CDR3 is made up of 14 amino acids. The germline CDR1 and CDR2 sequences are SNHLY and FYNNEI. The repertoire was sequenced with immunoSEQ multiplex PCR; TCRdb's copy has only in-frame clones and lacks some. The table shows 30,000 to 40,000 clones, with over 50% occurring only once. The chain has TRBV2 and TRBJ1-6; no reliable D call. The source of this sequence is a young woman with glioma. Sample: PBMCs, taken from a glioma patient whose treatment included an IDH1 peptide vaccine. The DNA for the CDR3 is TGTGCCAGCAGTGAATTTAAGCTGAATTCACCCCTCCACTTT. It specifies CASSEFKLNSPLHF.